These 22 T cell receptor beta chains came from one sample sequenced in a study of T cell clones after liver transplantation. Libraries were prepared by immunoSEQ multiplex PCR; TCRdb keeps only in-frame clonotypes and omits some of them. The data hold about 75,000 clones, with approximately 81% observed a single time. The material sequenced was CD4+ T cells from blood, taken 48 months after liver transplant. The source is a human patient who received a liver transplant. Some T cells may arise from the graft donor.

CDR3 region: CASSFDWLGLQPQHF. In DNA form, the CDR3 reads TGTGCCAGCAGCTTTGATTGGCTGGGTTTACAGCCCCAGCATTTT. The rearrangement uses TRBV5-5 and TRBJ1-5; D gene unclear. The CDR3 contains 15 residues. Germline assignment: CDR1 SGHKS and CDR2 YYEKEE (reference sequence). Trimming removed 2 bases at V and 7 bases at J, with 16 bases between.

The J gene is TRBJ2-7, the V gene TRBV6-6, with D uncertain. The CDR3 is made up of 11 amino acids. Looked up from germline, CDR1 is MNHNY and CDR2 is SVGAGI (reference sequence). Between the trimmed V and J ends, which lost 5 bases and 4 bases, there was a span of 6 bases. CDR3 sequence (DNA): TGTGCCAGCAGTGAATTTTACGAGCAGTACTTC. Its protein product is CASSEFYEQYF.

The gene calls are TRBV19 and TRBJ1-6; maybe TRBD1 (6 bases). The CDR3 has 15 amino acids. CDR1 and CDR2 from the germline V gene are LNHDA and SQIVND (reference sequence). The germline V and J ends were trimmed by 5 bases and 3 bases, with 11 bases remaining between them. The CDR3 sequence is CASSLNRDYNSPLHF. The CDR3 region has the DNA TGTGCCAGTAGTTTAAACAGGGACTATAATTCACCCCTCCACTTT.

This chain connects TRBV11-1 to TRBJ2-2; 11 bases are shared with TRBD1. The CDR3 has 16 amino acids. From germline, CDR1 is SGHAT and CDR2 FQDESV (reference sequence). With V trimmed by 5 bases and J by 4 bases, 6 bases remained unmatched. CDR3 loop: CASSLEGTGGTGELFF. CDR3 DNA: TGTGCCAGCAGCCTCGAGGGGACAGGGGGCACCGGGGAGCTGTTTTTT.

This sequence joins TRBV2 and TRBJ1-5; no firm D call. Looked up from germline, CDR1 is SNHLY and CDR2 is FYNNEI. Deletions cut 6 bases from V and 5 bases from J, with 11 bases between. This CDR3 has 13 residues. CDR3 DNA sequence: TGTGCCAGCAGGGACCAGGTTCATCAGCCCCAGCATTTT. It is translated as CASRDQVHQPQHF.

This clone was picked up a small number of times. This chain uses TRBV5-1 with TRBJ2-5; D may be TRBD1 or TRBD2 (6 bases each). Trimming took off 0 bases at V and 5 bases at J, with 14 bases between the two ends. The germline V gene encodes CDR1 SGHRS and CDR2 YFSETQ. There are 15 residues in the CDR3. The CDR3 region is CASSLDGGQYETQYF. In DNA form, the CDR3 reads TGCGCCAGCAGCTTGGATGGGGGGCAGTATGAGACCCAGTACTTC.

The chain combines TRBV5-1 with TRBJ2-3; perhaps D is TRBD1 or TRBD2 (5 bases each). V gave up 5 bases and J gave up 4 bases, with 17 bases separating them. Germline V gives CDR1 SGHRS, CDR2 YFSETQ. The CDR3 is made up of 15 amino acids. In DNA, the CDR3 is TGCGCCAGCAGTCCCGGCCGGGGCCCCCCAGATACGCAGTATTTT. Translated, it gives CASSPGRGPPDTQYF. The full variable domain, completed using reference TRBV5-1 and TRBJ2-3, is KAGVTQTPRYLIKTRGQQVTLSCSPISGHRSVSWYQQTPGQGLQFLFEYFSETQRNKGNFPGRFSGRQFSNSRSEMNVSTLELGDSALYLCASSPGRGPPDTQYFGPGTRLTVL.

This clone showed up just a few times. The chain employs TRBV4-3 and TRBJ1-1; 10 bases match TRBD1. The CDR3 is 15 residues long. Germline V gene data show CDR1 as LGHNA and CDR2 as YSLEER. The V and J ends lost 4 bases and 4 bases, in that order; junction bases with no gene match: 6. The CDR3 loop reads CASSLSTGGVTEAFF. The CDR3 DNA is TGCGCCAGCAGCCTATCGACAGGGGGCGTCACTGAAGCTTTCTTT.

The J gene is TRBJ2-1, the V gene TRBV7-3; TRBD2 might be the D (5 bases). The germline V gene encodes CDR1 SGHTA and CDR2 FQGTGA. This CDR3 has 15 residues. With 2 bases removed from V and 4 bases from J, the gap between germline ends came to 12 bases. For the CDR3, the DNA is TGTGCCAGCAGCTTACGGACGGGGAATTACAATGAGCAGTTCTTC. Amino acids: CASSLRTGNYNEQFF. The variable domain in full, completed from reference TRBV7-3 and TRBJ2-1, reads GAGVSQTPSNKVTEKGKYVELRCDPISGHTALYWYRQSLGQGPEFLIYFQGTGAADDSGLPNDRFFAVRPEGSVSTLKIQRTERGDSAVYLCASSLRTGNYNEQFFGPGTRLTVL.

This clone was recorded a few times. V and J are TRBV6-5 and TRBJ1-2; D not certain. The CDR3 is 13 residues long. The V end lost 2 bases, the J end lost 4 bases, and 8 bases lay between the germline ends. The germline CDR1 and CDR2 sequences are MNHEY and SVGAGI. The chain's CDR3 is CASSYRAGYGYTF. The DNA of the CDR3 is TGTGCCAGCAGTTACAGGGCAGGCTATGGCTACACCTTC.

The V and J genes are TRBV10-3 and TRBJ1-5, with D uncertain. This CDR3 has 15 residues. With 3 bases removed from V and 0 bases from J, the gap between germline ends came to 9 bases. CDR1 is ENHRY and CDR2 is SYGVKD in the germline V gene. In DNA, the CDR3 is TGTGCCATCAGTGACCCCAATTATAGCAATCAGCCCCAGCATTTT. It codes for CAISDPNYSNQPQHF.

The table lists this clone with a few counts. The rearrangement links TRBV12-5 to TRBJ2-2, with D maybe TRBD1 (6 bases). The CDR3 runs 17 residues. Germline V gene data show CDR1 as LGHNT and CDR2 as FRNRAP. Trimming removed 3 bases at V and 0 bases at J, with 14 bases between. CDR3 nucleotide sequence: TGTGCTAGTGGTTTAAGGACAGTAAACCCGAACACCGGGGAGCTGTTTTTT. Protein: CASGLRTVNPNTGELFF.

V gene TRBV6-5 combines with J gene TRBJ1-2; TRBD1 is a possible D gene (5 bases). The V end lost 5 bases, the J end lost 6 bases, and 16 bases lay between the germline ends. The CDR3 consists of 14 residues. Germline V CDR1 and CDR2: MNHEY, SVGAGI. The CDR3 sequence: CASSKTGTANGYTF. CDR3 DNA sequence: TGTGCCAGCAGTAAAACCGGGACGGCGAATGGCTACACCTTC.

This chain uses TRBV10-3 with TRBJ2-3, with D perhaps TRBD2 (6 bases). This CDR3 has 15 residues. Germline assignment: CDR1 ENHRY and CDR2 SYGVKD. Deletions cut 2 bases from V and 2 bases from J, with 11 bases between. This CDR3 is CAISEVEGITDTQYF. CDR3 nucleotide sequence: TGTGCCATCAGTGAGGTGGAGGGAATCACAGATACGCAGTATTTT.

The CDR3 reads CASSLKLAGNNEQFF. The CDR3 region has the DNA TGTGCCAGCAGCTTGAAACTAGCGGGGAACAATGAGCAGTTCTTC. The rearrangement joins TRBV5-4 to TRBJ2-1, with 10 bases aligning to TRBD2. CDR1 SGHNT and CDR2 YYREEE come from the germline V gene (reference sequence). CDR3 size: 15 residues. After removal of 1 base from V and 5 bases from J, the junction contained 3 bases not matched to a gene. The full variable domain, completed using reference TRBV5-4 and TRBJ2-1, is ETGVTQSPTHLIKTRGQQVTLRCSSQSGHNTVSWYQQALGQGPQFIFQYYREEENGRGNFPPRFSGLQFPNYSSELNVNALELDDSALYLCASSLKLAGNNEQFFGPGTRLTVL.

This clone was recorded a few times. The V gene is TRBV20-1, the J gene TRBJ2-5; no definite D call. V was shortened by 5 bases and J by 1 base, with 5 bases between the two germline ends. The CDR3 consists of 11 residues. CDR1 is DFQATT and CDR2 is SNEGSKA in the germline V gene (reference sequence). The CDR3 loop reads CSAQFQETQYF. The CDR3 DNA reads as TGCAGTGCTCAGTTCCAAGAGACCCAGTACTTC.

This clone was observed once. This rearrangement joins TRBV28 to TRBJ1-5, with D possibly being TRBD1 (5 bases). Germline CDR1 and CDR2: MDHEN and SYDVKM. This CDR3 comprises 15 residues. The V and J ends lost 10 bases and 1 base respectively, with 17 bases between them. The CDR3 DNA is TGTGCCACTGGTGGTGGGGGAGGGAGCAATCAGCCCCAGCATTTT. Encoded protein: CATGGGGGSNQPQHF.

This rearrangement joins TRBV30 to TRBJ1-2; 12 positions match TRBD1. The CDR3 contains 13 residues. Looked up from germline, CDR1 is GTSNPN and CDR2 is SVGIG (reference sequence). With V trimmed by 3 bases and J by 7 bases, 3 bases remained unmatched. This chain's CDR3 is CAWRGQGAGGYTF. CDR3 coding DNA: TGTGCCTGGAGGGGACAGGGGGCTGGTGGCTACACCTTC.

The chain couples TRBV13 to TRBJ2-5, with D unclear. V lost 3 bases, J lost 4 bases, and 12 bases lay in between. The germline V gene encodes CDR1 PRHDT and CDR2 FYEKMQ (reference sequence). This CDR3 has 14 amino acids. The CDR3 loop reads CASSLEAVVETQYF. The CDR3 DNA reads as TGTGCCAGCAGCTTGGAAGCAGTCGTAGAGACCCAGTACTTC.

The rearrangement links TRBV6-5 to TRBJ2-7; D uncertain. This CDR3 is built from 14 residues. From germline, CDR1 is MNHEY and CDR2 SVGAGI. Trimming removed 2 bases at V and 3 bases at J, with 11 bases between. The CDR3 bases are TGTGCCAGCAGTTACCAGAGCGAACTCTACGAGCAGTACTTC. The encoded protein is CASSYQSELYEQYF.

The V and J genes are TRBV6-5 and TRBJ2-5; 12 bases fit TRBD2. This CDR3 has 15 amino acids. Per the germline V gene, CDR1 is MNHEY and CDR2 is SVGAGI. Trimming cost V 8 bases and J 5 bases; bases outside gene matches: 9. CDR3 sequence: CASLPSGRAWETQYF. CDR3 bases: TGTGCCAGCCTTCCTAGCGGGAGGGCCTGGGAGACCCAGTACTTC.

The J gene is TRBJ2-2, the V gene TRBV5-4; perhaps TRBD2 as D (6 bases). Germline CDR1 is SGHNT and CDR2 is YYREEE (reference sequence). Trimming shortened V by 1 base and J by 2 bases, and 9 bases separated the two germline ends. This CDR3 contains 15 residues. The CDR3 sequence is CASSLTSINTGELFF. The CDR3 DNA is TGTGCCAGCAGCTTGACTAGCATAAACACCGGGGAGCTGTTTTTT. Full variable domain (missing parts from reference TRBV5-4 and TRBJ2-2): ETGVTQSPTHLIKTRGQQVTLRCSSQSGHNTVSWYQQALGQGPQFIFQYYREEENGRGNFPPRFSGLQFPNYSSELNVNALELDDSALYLCASSLTSINTGELFFGEGSRLTVL.